The entry that follows covers one TCR beta chain sequence. Its antigen is still unknown. Library preparation tagged each individual cDNA molecule with a unique molecular identifier. TCRdb analysed the RACE reads with MiXCR anew, one entry per CDR3 protein. The sample carries 90,000 or so distinct CDR3 sequences, around 7.9% recorded once. This sample stems from a study of human T cells and chemical hapten exposure. Background on the study: Cases of alopecia areata, totalis or universalis occurred in a predominantly female patient group. General observations from the study: Following DPC sensitization, TCRs present above 1 in 1000 frequency showed no change.

Trimming took off 1 base at V and 5 bases at J, with 11 bases between the two ends. Germline lookup yields CDR1 LGHDT and CDR2 YNNKEL (reference sequence). The CDR3 sequence is 15 residues long. The time point is: pre-sensitization, week 0. As for treatment: therapeutic diphenylcyclopropenone sensitization with weekly scalp DPC. The starting material, unfractionated whole blood, was used for total RNA extraction. The sequences come from whole blood, collected in connection with sensitization to the hapten diphenylcyclopropenone (DPC). The source of this sequence is a middle-aged man with alopecia areata. Some clones in this sample may be carry-over from other donors' samples. The chain carries TRBV3-1 and TRBJ2-2; D not resolved. The CDR3 DNA reads TGTGCCAGCAGCCAAGGCATGCGTGATACCGGGGAGCTGTTTTTT. It specifies CASSQGMRDTGELFF.